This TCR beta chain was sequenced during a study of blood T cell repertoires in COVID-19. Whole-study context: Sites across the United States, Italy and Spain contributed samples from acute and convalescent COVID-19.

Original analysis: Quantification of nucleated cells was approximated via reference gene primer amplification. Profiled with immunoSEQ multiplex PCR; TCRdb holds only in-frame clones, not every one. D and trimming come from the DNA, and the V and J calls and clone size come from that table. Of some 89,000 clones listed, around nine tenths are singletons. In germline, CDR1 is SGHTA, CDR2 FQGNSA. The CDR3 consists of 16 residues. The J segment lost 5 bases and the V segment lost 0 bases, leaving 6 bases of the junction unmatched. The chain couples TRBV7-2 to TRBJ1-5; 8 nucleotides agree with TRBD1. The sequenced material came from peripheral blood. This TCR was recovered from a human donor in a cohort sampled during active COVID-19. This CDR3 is CASSLAPNRGYQPQHF. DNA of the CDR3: TGTGCCAGCAGCTTAGCGCCGAACAGGGGGTATCAGCCCCAGCATTTT.